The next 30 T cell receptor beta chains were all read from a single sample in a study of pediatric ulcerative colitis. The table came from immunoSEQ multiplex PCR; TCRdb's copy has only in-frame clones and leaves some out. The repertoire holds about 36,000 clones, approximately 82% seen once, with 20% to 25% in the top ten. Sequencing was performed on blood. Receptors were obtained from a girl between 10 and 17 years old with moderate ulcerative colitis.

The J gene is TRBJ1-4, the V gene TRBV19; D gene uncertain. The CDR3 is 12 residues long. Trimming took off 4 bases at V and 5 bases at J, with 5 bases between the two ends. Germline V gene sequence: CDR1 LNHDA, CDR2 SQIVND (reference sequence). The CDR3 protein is CASSRWNEKLFF. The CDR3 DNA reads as TGTGCCAGTAGTAGGTGGAATGAAAAACTGTTTTTT.

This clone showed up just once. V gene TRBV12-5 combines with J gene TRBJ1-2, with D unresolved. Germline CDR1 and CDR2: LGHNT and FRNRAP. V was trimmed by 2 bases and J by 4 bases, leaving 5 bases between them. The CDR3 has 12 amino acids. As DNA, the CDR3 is TGTGCTAGTGGTTTGAATGGCTATGGCTACACCTTC. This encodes CASGLNGYGYTF.

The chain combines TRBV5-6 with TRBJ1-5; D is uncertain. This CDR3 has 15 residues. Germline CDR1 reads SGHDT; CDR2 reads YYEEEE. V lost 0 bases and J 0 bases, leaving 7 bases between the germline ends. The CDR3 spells CASSLGRSSNQPQHF. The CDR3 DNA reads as TGTGCCAGCAGCTTGGGGCGGAGTAGCAATCAGCCCCAGCATTTT.

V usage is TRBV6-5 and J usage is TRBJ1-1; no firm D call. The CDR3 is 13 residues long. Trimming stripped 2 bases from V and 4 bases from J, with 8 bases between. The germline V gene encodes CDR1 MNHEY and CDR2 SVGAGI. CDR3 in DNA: TGTGCCAGCAGTTACGGCGGGGTCACTGAAGCTTTCTTT. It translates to CASSYGGVTEAFF.

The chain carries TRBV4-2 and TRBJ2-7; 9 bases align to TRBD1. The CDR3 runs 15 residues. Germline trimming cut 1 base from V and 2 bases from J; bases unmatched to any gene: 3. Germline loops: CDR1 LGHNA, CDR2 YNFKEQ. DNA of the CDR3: TGTGCCAGCAGCCAAGGGGACAGGGCCACCTACGAGCAGTACTTC. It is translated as CASSQGDRATYEQYF.

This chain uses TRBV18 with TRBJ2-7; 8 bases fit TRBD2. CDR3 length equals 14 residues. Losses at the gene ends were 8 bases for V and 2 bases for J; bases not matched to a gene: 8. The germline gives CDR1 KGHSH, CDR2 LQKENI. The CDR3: CASRTGGVTYEQYF. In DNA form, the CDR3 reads TGTGCCAGCCGTACCGGGGGGGTTACCTACGAGCAGTACTTC.

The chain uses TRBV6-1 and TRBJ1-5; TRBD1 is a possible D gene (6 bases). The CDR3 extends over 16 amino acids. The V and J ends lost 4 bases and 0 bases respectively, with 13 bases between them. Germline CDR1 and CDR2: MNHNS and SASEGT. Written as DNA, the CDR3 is TGTGCCAGCAGTGCCCGGACAGCATATAGCAATCAGCCCCAGCATTTT. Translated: CASSARTAYSNQPQHF.

CDR3 sequence: CASGLYRDTNYGYTF. CDR3 bases: TGTGCTAGTGGTTTGTACCGGGACACCAACTATGGCTACACCTTC. The rearrangement uses TRBV12-5 and TRBJ1-2; tentative D call: TRBD1 (6 bases). CDR1 and CDR2 (germline): LGHNT, FRNRAP. V was cut by 2 bases and J by 2 bases, with 12 bases left in between. This CDR3 is built from 15 residues.

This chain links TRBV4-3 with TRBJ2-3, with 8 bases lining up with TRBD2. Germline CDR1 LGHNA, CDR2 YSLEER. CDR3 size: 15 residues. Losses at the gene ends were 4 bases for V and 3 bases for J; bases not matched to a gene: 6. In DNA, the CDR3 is TGCGCCAGCAGCCGGACGGGGGGGCTTACAGATACGCAGTATTTT. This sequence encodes CASSRTGGLTDTQYF.

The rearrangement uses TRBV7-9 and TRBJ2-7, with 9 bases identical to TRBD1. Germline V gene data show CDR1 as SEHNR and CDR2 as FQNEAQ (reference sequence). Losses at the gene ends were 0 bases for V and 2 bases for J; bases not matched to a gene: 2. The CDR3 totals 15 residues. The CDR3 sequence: CASSLAGTGTYEQYF. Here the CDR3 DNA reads TGTGCCAGCAGCTTAGCCGGGACAGGGACCTACGAGCAGTACTTC.

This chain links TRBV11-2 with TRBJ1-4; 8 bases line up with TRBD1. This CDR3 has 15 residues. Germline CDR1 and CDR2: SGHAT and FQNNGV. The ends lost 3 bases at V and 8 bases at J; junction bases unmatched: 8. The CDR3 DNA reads TGTGCCAGCAGCTTCATGTTGGCAGGGGGCGAAAAACTGTTTTTT. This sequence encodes CASSFMLAGGEKLFF.

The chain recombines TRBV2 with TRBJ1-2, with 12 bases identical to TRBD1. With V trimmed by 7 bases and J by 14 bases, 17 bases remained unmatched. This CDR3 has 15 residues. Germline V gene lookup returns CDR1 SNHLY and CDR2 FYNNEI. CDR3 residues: CASKKSRGDRGLWTF. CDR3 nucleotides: TGTGCCAGCAAAAAATCCCGGGGGGACAGGGGGCTTTGGACCTTC.

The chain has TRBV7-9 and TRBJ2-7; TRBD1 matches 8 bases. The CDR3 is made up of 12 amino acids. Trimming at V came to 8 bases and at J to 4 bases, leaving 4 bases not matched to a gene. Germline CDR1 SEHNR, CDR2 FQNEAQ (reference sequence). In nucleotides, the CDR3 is TGTGCCAGCGGACGGGACAGGTACGAGCAGTACTTC. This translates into CASGRDRYEQYF.

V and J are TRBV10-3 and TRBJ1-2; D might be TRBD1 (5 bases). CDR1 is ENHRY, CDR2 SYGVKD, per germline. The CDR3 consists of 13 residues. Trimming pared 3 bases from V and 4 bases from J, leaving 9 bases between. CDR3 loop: CAISEQVTYGYTF. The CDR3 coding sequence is TGTGCCATCAGTGAACAGGTGACCTATGGCTACACCTTC.

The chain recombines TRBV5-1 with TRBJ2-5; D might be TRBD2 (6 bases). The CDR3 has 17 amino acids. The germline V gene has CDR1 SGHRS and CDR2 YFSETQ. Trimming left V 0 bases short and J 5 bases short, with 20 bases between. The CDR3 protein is CASSLAATRGVRETQYF. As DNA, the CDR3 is TGCGCCAGCAGCTTGGCCGCGACGCGCGGGGTCCGCGAGACCCAGTACTTC.

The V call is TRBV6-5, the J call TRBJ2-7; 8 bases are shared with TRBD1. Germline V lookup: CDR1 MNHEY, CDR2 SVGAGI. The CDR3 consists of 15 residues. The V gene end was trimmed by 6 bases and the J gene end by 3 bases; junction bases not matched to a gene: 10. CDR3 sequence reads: CASRRRDRMSYEQYF. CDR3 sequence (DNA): TGTGCCAGCAGAAGACGGGACAGGATGAGCTACGAGCAGTACTTC.

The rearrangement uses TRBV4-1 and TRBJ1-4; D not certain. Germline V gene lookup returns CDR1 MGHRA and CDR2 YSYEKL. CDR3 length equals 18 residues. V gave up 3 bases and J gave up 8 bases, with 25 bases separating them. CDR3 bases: TGCGCCAGCAGCCATCCAGAGCGGCCACCCGTGGTGGGGGAAAAACTGTTTTTT. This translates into CASSHPERPPVVGEKLFF.

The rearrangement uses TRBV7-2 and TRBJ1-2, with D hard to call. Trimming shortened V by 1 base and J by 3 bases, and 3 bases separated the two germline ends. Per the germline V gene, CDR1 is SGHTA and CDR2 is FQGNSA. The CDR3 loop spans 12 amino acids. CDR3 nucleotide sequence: TGTGCCAGCAGCTTAGACGACTATGGCTACACCTTC. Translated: CASSLDDYGYTF.

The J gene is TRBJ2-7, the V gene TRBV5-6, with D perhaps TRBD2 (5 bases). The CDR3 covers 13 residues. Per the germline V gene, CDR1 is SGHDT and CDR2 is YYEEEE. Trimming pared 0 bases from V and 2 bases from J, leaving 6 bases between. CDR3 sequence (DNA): TGTGCCAGCAGCTTGGCAGCGGCCTACGAGCAGTACTTC. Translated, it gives CASSLAAAYEQYF.

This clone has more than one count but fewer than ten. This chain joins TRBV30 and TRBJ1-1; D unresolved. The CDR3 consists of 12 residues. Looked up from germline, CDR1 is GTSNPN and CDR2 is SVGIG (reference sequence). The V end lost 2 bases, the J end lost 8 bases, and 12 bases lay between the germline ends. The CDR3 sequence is CAWSSQPTEAFF. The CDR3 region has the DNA TGTGCCTGGAGTTCCCAACCAACAGAAGCTTTCTTT.

CDR3 in amino acids: CASSFAVTGELFF. Here the CDR3 DNA reads TGTGCCAGCAGTTTCGCGGTCACCGGGGAGCTGTTTTTT. The genes are TRBV27 and TRBJ2-2; D not resolved. The length of the CDR3 is 13 residues. Trimming removed 3 bases at V and 4 bases at J, with 6 bases between. Germline-derived CDR1 and CDR2 are MNHEY and SMNVEV (reference sequence).

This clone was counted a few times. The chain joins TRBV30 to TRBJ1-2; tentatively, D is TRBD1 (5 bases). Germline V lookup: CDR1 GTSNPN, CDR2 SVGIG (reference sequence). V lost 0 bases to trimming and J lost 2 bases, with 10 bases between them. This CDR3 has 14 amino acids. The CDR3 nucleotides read TGTGCCTGGAGTGTACGGGGCAGGAACTATGGCTACACCTTC. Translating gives CAWSVRGRNYGYTF.

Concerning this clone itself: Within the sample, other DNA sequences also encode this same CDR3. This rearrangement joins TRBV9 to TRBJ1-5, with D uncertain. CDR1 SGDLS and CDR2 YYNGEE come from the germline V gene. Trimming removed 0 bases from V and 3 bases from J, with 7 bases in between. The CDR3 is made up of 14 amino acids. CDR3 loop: CASSVDGANQPQHF. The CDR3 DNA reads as TGTGCCAGCAGCGTAGACGGCGCCAATCAGCCCCAGCATTTT.

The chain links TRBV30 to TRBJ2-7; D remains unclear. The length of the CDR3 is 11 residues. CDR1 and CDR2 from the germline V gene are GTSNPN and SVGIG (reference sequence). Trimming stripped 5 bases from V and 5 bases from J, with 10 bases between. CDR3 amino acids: CAWGPGHEQYF. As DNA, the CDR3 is TGTGCCTGGGGCCCGGGTCACGAGCAGTACTTC. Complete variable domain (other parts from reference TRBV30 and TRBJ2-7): SQTIHQWPATLVQPVGSPLSLECTVEGTSNPNLYWYRQAAGRGLQLLFYSVGIGQISSEVPQNLSASRPQDRQFILSSKKLLLSDSGFYLCAWGPGHEQYFGPGTRLTVT.

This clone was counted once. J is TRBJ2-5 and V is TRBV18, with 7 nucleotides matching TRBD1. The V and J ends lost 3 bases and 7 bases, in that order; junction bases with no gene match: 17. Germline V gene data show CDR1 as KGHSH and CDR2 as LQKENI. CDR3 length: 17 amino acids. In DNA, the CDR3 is TGTGCCAGCTCACCGCTCCATTCACAGGGGACCCTGGTGACCCAGTACTTC. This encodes CASSPLHSQGTLVTQYF.

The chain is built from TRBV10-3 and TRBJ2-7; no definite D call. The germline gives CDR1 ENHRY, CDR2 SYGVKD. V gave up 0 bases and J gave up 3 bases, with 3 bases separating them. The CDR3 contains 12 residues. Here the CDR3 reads CAISESIYEQYF. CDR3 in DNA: TGTGCCATCAGTGAGTCAATCTACGAGCAGTACTTC.

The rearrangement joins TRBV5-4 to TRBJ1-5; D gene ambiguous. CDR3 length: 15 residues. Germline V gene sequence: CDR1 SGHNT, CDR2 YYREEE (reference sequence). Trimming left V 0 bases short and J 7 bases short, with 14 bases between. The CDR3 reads CASSLDLGSGQPQHF. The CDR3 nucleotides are TGTGCCAGCAGCTTGGATCTCGGGTCAGGACAGCCCCAGCATTTT.

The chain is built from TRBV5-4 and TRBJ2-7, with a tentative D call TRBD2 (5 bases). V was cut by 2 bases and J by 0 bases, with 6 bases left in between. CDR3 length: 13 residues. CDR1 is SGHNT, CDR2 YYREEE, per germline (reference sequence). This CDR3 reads CASSLGSSYEQYF. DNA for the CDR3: TGTGCCAGCAGCTTAGGGAGCTCCTACGAGCAGTACTTC. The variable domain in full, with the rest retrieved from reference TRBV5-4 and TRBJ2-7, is ETGVTQSPTHLIKTRGQQVTLRCSSQSGHNTVSWYQQALGQGPQFIFQYYREEENGRGNFPPRFSGLQFPNYSSELNVNALELDDSALYLCASSLGSSYEQYFGPGTRLTVT.

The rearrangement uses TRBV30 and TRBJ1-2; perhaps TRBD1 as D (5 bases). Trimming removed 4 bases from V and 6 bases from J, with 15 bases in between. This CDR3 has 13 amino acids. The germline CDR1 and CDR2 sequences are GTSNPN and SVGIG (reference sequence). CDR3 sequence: CAWTLRTTDGYTF. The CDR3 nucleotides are TGTGCCTGGACCCTCCGGACAACGGATGGCTACACCTTC.

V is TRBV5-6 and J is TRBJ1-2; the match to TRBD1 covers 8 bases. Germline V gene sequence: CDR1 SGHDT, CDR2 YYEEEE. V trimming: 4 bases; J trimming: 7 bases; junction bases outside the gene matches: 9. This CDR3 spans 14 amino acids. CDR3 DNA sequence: TGTGCCAGCAGCCCACTGCAGGGGGCGCTTGGCTACACCTTC. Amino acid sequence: CASSPLQGALGYTF.